This TCR beta chain was recorded in a study of cytomegalovirus exposure and HLA in healthy donors. Overall study context: Some 77 million unique TCRs from HLA-typed donors were held in an early release of data. Study-wide points: After further analysis at a later stage, 16,951 TCR beta sequences were associated with HLA alleles at 0.05 false discovery rate. In vitro testing confirmed a few CMV-associated chains as specific for CMV antigens. Common viral pathogens were later found to be apparently linked to several of the most significant clusters.

Turning to this clone: What it recognizes is unknown.

Amplification used 60 Vbeta primers and 13 Jbeta primers. This table comes from immunoSEQ multiplex PCR, and its TCRdb copy is limited to in-frame clones, with some not included. The sample records 85,000 to 100,000 clones, around 59% being singletons. Germline CDR1 and CDR2: SGHVS and FQNEAQ. V was cut by 2 bases and J by 5 bases, with 12 bases left in between. The length of the CDR3 is 14 residues. V usage is TRBV7-8 and J usage is TRBJ1-2, with D possibly matching TRBD1 (6 bases). The sample taken for sequencing was PBMCs. This clonotype originated in a human donor in good health. The CDR3 DNA reads TGTGCCAGCAGCTTAACGGGTGGACAGTATGGCTACACCTTC. This codes for CASSLTGGQYGYTF. Full variable domain (outside the CDR3, taken from reference TRBV7-8 and TRBJ1-2): GAGVSQSPRYKVAKRGQDVALRCDPISGHVSLFWYQQALGQGPEFLTYFQNEAQLDKSGLPSDRFFAERPEGSVSTLKIQRTQQEDSAVYLCASSLTGGQYGYTFGSGTRLTVV.